This TCR beta chain was recovered during a study of early T cells in non-severe SARS-CoV-2 infection. TCRdb processed the 5' RACE reads anew with MiXCR; each CDR3 protein has one entry. The sample has some 80,000 distinct CDR3 sequences; 10% are singletons. CDR1 and CDR2 (germline): SNHLY, FYNNEI. The CDR3 extends over 13 amino acids. Trimming left V 4 bases short and J 1 base short, with 5 bases between. This clonotype was detected ten times or more. The clonotype was recovered from an adult who was a healthcare worker with PCR-confirmed SARS-CoV-2 infection or an uninfected control (not recorded which). The chain uses TRBV2 and TRBJ2-4, with unresolved D. The sequenced sample was whole blood, obtained at baseline. CDR3 coding DNA: TGTGCCAGCAGTGCCGTCGCCAAAAACATTCAGTACTTC. Its translation: CASSAVAKNIQYF.